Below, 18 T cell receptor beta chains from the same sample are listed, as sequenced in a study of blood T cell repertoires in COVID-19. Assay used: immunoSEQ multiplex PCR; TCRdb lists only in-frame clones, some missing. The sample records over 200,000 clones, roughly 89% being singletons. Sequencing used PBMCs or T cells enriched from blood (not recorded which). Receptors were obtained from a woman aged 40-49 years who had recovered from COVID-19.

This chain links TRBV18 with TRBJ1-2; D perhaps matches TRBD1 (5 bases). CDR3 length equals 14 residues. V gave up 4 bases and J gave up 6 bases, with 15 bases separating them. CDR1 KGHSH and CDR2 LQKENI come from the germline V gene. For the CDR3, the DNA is TGTGCCAGCTCACGCCGGACCCAGGGCGATGGCTACACCTTC. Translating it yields CASSRRTQGDGYTF.

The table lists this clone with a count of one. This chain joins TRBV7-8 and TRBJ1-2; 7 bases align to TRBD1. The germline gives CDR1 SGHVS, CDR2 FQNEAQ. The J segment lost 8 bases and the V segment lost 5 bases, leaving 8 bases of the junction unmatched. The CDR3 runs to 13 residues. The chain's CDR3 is CASSDRVGNGYTF. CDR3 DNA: TGTGCCAGCAGCGACAGGGTAGGGAACGGCTACACCTTC.

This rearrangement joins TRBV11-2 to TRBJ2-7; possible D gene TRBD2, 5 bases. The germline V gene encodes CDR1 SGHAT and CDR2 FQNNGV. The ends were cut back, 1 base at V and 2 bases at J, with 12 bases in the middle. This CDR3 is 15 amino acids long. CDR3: CASSLAPSRTYEQYF. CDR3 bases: TGTGCCAGCAGCTTAGCCCCTAGCAGAACCTACGAGCAGTACTTC.

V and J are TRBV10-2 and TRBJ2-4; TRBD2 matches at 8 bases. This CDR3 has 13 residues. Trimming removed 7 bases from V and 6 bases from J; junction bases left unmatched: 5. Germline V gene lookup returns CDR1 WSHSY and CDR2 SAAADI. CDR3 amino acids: CASTSGSGNIQYF. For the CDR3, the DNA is TGCGCCAGCACTAGCGGGTCCGGAAACATTCAGTACTTC.

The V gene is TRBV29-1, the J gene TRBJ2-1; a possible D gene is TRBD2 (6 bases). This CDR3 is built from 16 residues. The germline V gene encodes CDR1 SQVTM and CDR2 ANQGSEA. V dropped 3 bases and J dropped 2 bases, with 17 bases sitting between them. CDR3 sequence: CSVDGLLAGPYNEQFF. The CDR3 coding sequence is TGCAGCGTTGATGGATTACTAGCTGGACCCTACAATGAGCAGTTCTTC.

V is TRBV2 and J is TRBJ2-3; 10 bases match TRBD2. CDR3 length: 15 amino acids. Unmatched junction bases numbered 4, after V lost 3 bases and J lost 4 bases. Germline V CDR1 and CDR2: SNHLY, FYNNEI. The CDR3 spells CASSEASGSSDTQYF. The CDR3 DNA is TGTGCCAGCAGTGAGGCTAGCGGGAGTTCAGATACGCAGTATTTT.

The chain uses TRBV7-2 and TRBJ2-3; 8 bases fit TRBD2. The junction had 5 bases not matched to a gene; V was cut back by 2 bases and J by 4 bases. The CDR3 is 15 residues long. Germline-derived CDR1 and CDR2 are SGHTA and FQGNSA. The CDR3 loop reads CASSLTREVADTQYF. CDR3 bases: TGTGCCAGCAGCTTAACGCGGGAGGTCGCAGATACGCAGTATTTT.

This chain's CDR3 is CASSFGGGVEQFF. The CDR3 nucleotides read TGTGCCAGCAGTTTCGGGGGGGGCGTTGAGCAGTTCTTC. The chain carries TRBV28 and TRBJ2-1, with TRBD2 matching 8 bases. This CDR3 contains 13 residues. CDR1 and CDR2 from the germline V gene are MDHEN and SYDVKM. After removal of 3 bases from V and 9 bases from J, the junction contained 4 bases not matched to a gene.

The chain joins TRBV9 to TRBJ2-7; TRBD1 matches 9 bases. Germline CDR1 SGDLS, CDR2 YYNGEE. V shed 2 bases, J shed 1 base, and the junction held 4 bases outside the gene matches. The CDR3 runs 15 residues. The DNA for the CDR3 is TGTGCCAGCAGCGTCTCCGGGACAGGGTCCTACGAGCAGTACTTC. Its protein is CASSVSGTGSYEQYF. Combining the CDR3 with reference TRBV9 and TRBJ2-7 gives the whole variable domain DSGVTQTPKHLITATGQRVTLRCSPRSGDLSVYWYQQSLDQGLQFLIQYYNGEERAKGNILERFSAQQFPDLHSELNLSSLELGDSALYFCASSVSGTGSYEQYFGPGTRLTVT.

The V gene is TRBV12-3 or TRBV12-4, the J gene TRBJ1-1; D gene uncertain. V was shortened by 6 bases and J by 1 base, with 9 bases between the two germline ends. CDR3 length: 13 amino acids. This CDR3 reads CASSTTTNTEAFF. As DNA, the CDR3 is TGTGCCAGCAGCACAACTACGAACACTGAAGCTTTCTTT.

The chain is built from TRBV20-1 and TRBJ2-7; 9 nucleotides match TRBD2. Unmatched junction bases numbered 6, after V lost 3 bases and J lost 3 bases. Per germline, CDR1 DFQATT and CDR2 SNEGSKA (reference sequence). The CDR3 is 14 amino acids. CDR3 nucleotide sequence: TGCAGTGCTAGTCCTAGCGGGGACCTCTACGAGCAGTACTTC. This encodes CSASPSGDLYEQYF.

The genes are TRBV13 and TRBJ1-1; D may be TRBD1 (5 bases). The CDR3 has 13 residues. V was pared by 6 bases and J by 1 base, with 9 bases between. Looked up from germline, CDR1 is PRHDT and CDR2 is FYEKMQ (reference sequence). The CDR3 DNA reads TGTGCCAGCAGTTCTACAGGGAACACTGAAGCTTTCTTT. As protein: CASSSTGNTEAFF.

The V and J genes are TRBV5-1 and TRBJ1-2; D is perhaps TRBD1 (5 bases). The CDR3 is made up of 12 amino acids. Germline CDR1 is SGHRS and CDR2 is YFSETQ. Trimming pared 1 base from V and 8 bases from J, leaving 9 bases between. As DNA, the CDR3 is TGCGCCAGCAGCTTGCAGGGTCCCGGCTACACCTTC. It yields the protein CASSLQGPGYTF.

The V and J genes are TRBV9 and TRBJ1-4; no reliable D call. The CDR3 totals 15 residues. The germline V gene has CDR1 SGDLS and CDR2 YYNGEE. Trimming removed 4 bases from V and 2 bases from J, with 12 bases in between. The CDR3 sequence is CASSPTEATNEKLFF. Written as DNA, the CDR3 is TGTGCCAGCAGCCCTACGGAGGCCACTAATGAAAAACTGTTTTTT.

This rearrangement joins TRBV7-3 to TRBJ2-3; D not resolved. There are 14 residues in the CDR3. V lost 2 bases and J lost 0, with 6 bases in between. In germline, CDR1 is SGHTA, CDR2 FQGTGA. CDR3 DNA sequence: TGTGCCAGCAGCTTAGCGGCTAGCACAGATACGCAGTATTTT. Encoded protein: CASSLAASTDTQYF.

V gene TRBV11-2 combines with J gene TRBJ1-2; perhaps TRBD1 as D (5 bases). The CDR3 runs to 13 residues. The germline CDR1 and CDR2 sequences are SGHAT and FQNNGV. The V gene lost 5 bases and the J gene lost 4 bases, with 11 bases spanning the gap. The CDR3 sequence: CASSPGLVYGYTF. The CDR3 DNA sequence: TGTGCCAGCAGCCCGGGACTCGTCTATGGCTACACCTTC.

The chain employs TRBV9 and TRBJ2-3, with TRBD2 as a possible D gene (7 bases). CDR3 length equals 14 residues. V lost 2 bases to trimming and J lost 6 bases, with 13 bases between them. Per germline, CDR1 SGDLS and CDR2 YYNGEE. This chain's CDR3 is CASSVSGGPDTQYF. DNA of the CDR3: TGTGCCAGCAGCGTCTCGGGGGGCCCGGATACGCAGTATTTT.

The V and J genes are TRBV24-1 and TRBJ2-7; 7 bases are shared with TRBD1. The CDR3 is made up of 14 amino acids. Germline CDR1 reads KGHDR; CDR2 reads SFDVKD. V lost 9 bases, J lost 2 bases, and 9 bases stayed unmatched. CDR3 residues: CATRPGTDPYEQYV. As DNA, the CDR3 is TGTGCCACCCGACCCGGGACAGACCCCTACGAGCAGTACGTC.